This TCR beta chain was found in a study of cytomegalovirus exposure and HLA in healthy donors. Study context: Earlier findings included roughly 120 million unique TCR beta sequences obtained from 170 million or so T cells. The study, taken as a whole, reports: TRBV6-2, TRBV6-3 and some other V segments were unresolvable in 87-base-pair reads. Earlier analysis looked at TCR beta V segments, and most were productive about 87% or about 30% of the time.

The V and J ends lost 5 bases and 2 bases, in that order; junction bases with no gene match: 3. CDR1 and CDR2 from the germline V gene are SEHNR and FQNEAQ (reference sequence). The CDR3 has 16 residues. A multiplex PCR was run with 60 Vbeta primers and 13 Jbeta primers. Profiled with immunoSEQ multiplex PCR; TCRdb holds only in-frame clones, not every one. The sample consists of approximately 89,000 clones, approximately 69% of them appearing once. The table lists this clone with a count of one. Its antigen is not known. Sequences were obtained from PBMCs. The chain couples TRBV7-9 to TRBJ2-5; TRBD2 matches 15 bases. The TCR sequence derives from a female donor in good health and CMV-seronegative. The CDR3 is CASSPGLAGGQETQYF. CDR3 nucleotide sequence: TGTGCCAGCAGCCCCGGACTAGCGGGGGGGCAAGAGACCCAGTACTTC.